This entry concerns a single T cell receptor beta chain. Germline V CDR1 and CDR2: MDHEN, SYDVKM. Trimming removed 3 bases at V and 5 bases at J, with 13 bases between. This CDR3 comprises 15 residues. These data originate in a study of PD-L1 blockade in urothelial cancer. Study-level background: Patients commenced atezolizumab at some point between 2014 and 2016, and it was given at 1,200 mg intravenously every 3 weeks. Analyses were performed on blood at 3 weeks after treatment start (the second dose) and at 6 weeks. Reported median T cell count for blood samples was over 110,000.

Sample time point: peripheral blood 6 weeks after treatment start. For each patient, 1 to 8 samples were obtained, pretreatment and on-treatment. Sequenced by immunoSEQ multiplex PCR; TCRdb stores in-frame clones only, minus some. The table records about 43,000 clones, 83% of them present only once. This sequence was found in a man between 60 and 75 years old with urothelial cancer. The rearrangement uses TRBV28 and TRBJ1-4; D is unresolved. Source: PBMCs, taken around atezolizumab (anti-PD-L1) treatment. For the CDR3, the DNA is TGTGCCAGCAGTTTGTCGGGTTTCCGAAATGAAAAACTGTTTTTT. Encoded protein: CASSLSGFRNEKLFF.